What follows describes a single T cell receptor (beta chain). Its target is not known. The data derive from a study of OX40 agonist ivuxolimab in advanced cancers. Study outcomes and limitations: Dose levels from 0.1 to 3.0 mg/kg saw CD4+ and CD8+ blood T cells expand clonally by week 6.

TCRdb keeps only in-frame clones here, not all; method: immunoSEQ multiplex PCR. The sample has more than 65,000 clones; roughly 90% are singletons. Germline V gene sequence: CDR1 LNHDA, CDR2 SQIVND (reference sequence). V lost 2 bases to trimming and J lost 10 bases; unmatched junction nucleotides: 10. This CDR3 is built from 15 residues. Patients had blood sampled at baseline and again on cycle 4 day 1 and cycle 7 day 1. The input for sequencing was CD4+ or CD8+ T cells sorted from blood, taken in a trial of the OX40 agonist ivuxolimab. The clonotype comes from an adult with an advanced solid tumor such as melanoma, head and neck, liver or kidney cancer. The rearrangement joins TRBV19 to TRBJ2-1; TRBD2 aligns across 8 bases. The DNA for the CDR3 is TGTGCCAGTAGTATACCGACGGGAGGGACTGGGGAGCAGTTCTTC. This sequence encodes CASSIPTGGTGEQFF.